This record covers a single T cell receptor beta chain. No cognate antigen has been identified for it. Qualities for individual bases were not recorded, and no much larger clone is one base off. Whole blood was collected in K2EDTA tubes by collaborating institutions according to the institutions' own protocols. For TCRbeta analysis, collaborator samples were shipped as frozen whole blood, as isolated PBMCs, or as DNA extracted from either sample type. From the cysteine up to the valine, the CDR3 has a length of 15 residues. The only DNA kept is the CDR3, 45 bases in frame from the first base. CDR1 and CDR2, per the germline V gene, are MGHRA and YSYEKL. Relative to germline, V is 0 bases shorter and J is 3 bases shorter, with 12 bases between their ends. The data derive from a study of blood T cell repertoires in COVID-19 (dated by TCRdb to about 2020). About the study as a whole: Collaborator samples came from the United States, Italy and Spain and covered acute and convalescent phases of COVID-19. The prospective study material was composed of cDNA or gDNA derived from T cells, B-cell-depleted T cells, or PBMCs. HLA class I and class II types, where available, came from metadata supplied by the sample provider rather than from assay-based typing. Sample metadata almost always included a de-identified subject ID, COVID-19 status, age in years and sex. The dataset comprised deeply sampled blood TCRbeta repertoires from subjects exposed to, actively infected with, or recovered from COVID-19. The repertoires were released in a freely available public database intended as a resource for research on the immune response to SARS-CoV-2. Samples came from the ongoing ImmuneRACE study (first 160 participants) plus 1,254 subjects from 6 global collaborators.

TCRbeta CDR3 regions were amplified from genomic DNA by means of the immunoSEQ Assay, a bias-controlled multiplex PCR. Per the original workflow: The number of nucleated cells in each sample was estimated from the amplification of reference gene primers within the assay. Sequence reads were collapsed and filtered to measure the absolute abundance of every unique TCRbeta CDR3 rearrangement. For each sample, productive Simpson clonality was calculated by taking the square root of Simpson's diversity index across productive rearrangements. Not all clones reach the TCRdb copy of this immuneACCESS table, which keeps in-frame sequences only. Checked studies attribute under half of the gap to unresolved V genes and leave the rest unexplained. From that table come the V and J calls and clone size; the DNA was used to work out D and trimming. The sample table lists 200,000 to 250,000 clones, around 91% of them with a count of one. In total, the top ten clones hold about 5% of the sample.

Study-wide findings and limitations: How much clinical and demographic metadata was included differed by source and by participant, and the metadata was provided uncurated.

The sequenced sample was peripheral blood. This TCR was recovered from a woman between 35 and 50 years old with acute or convalescent COVID-19. Recombination joined TRBV4-1 with TRBJ2-7; D gene: possibly TRBD1, on 6 matching bases. The CDR3 protein is CASSQDWGTNYEQYV. The sequenced DNA is TGCGCCAGCAGCCAAGATTGGGGGACAAACTACGAGCAGTACGTC.